Listed here are 18 T cell receptor beta chains from one sample, sequenced in a study of T cell changes during pregnancy in multiple sclerosis. TCRdb keeps only in-frame clones here, not all; method: immunoSEQ multiplex PCR. The data show 70,000 to 100,000 clones, with about 93% seen just once and approximately 1% held by the top ten. This specimen consisted of peripheral blood, obtained in the first trimester of pregnancy. The receptors derive from a female donor with multiple sclerosis, enrolled in a pregnancy study.

As concerns this clone: The sample has other DNA sequences that encode this CDR3 too. V and J are TRBV7-2 and TRBJ2-6; maybe TRBD2 (6 bases). The V and J ends lost 1 base and 2 bases respectively, with 9 bases between them. Looked up from germline, CDR1 is SGHTA and CDR2 is FQGNSA. The CDR3 runs to 16 residues. This CDR3 is CASSLGPGAGANVLTF. In nucleotides, the CDR3 is TGTGCCAGCAGCTTAGGTCCGGGAGCTGGGGCCAACGTCCTGACTTTC.

The count of this clone is one. The chain employs TRBV5-1 and TRBJ2-1; D call uncertain. Trimming shortened V by 0 bases and J by 8 bases, and 21 bases separated the two germline ends. From germline, CDR1 is SGHRS and CDR2 YFSETQ. The CDR3 spans 17 residues. CDR3 DNA sequence: TGCGCCAGCAGCTTGGGCGTCGGTGGCAGGCGAATAGATGAGCAGTTCTTC. It encodes CASSLGVGGRRIDEQFF.

The V call is TRBV18, the J call TRBJ1-2; perhaps TRBD1 as D (6 bases). The CDR3 is 17 residues long. The V end was cut by 2 bases, the J end by 1 base, with 17 bases between. Per the germline V gene, CDR1 is KGHSH and CDR2 is LQKENI. The CDR3 nucleotides read TGTGCCAGCTCACCAAGGGAGCGGGGGGCAGTTAACTATGGCTACACCTTC. Protein product: CASSPRERGAVNYGYTF.

This chain connects TRBV28 to TRBJ2-1; a weak D match, TRBD1 (7 bases). Trimming removed 5 bases at V and 2 bases at J, with 13 bases between. Germline V gives CDR1 MDHEN, CDR2 SYDVKM. The CDR3 has 15 residues. Here the CDR3 DNA reads TGTGCCAGCAGTAGGGCAGGGGGGACCTACAATGAGCAGTTCTTC. This translates into CASSRAGGTYNEQFF.

The rearrangement links TRBV4-1 to TRBJ2-2; 8 nucleotides match TRBD2. V shed 6 bases, J shed 4 bases, and the junction held 7 bases outside the gene matches. The CDR3 totals 15 residues. Germline values: CDR1 MGHRA, CDR2 YSYEKL. CDR3 in amino acids: CASSGSGSGTGELFF. The CDR3, as DNA: TGCGCCAGCAGTGGGAGCGGGAGTGGCACCGGGGAGCTGTTTTTT.

This clone was counted once. The CDR3: CASSPGGLAKNIQYF. For the CDR3, the DNA is TGTGCCAGCAGCCCTGGGGGACTAGCCAAAAACATTCAGTACTTC. J is TRBJ2-4 and V is TRBV5-6; D might be TRBD2 (6 bases). The ends were cut back, 4 bases at V and 0 bases at J, with 11 bases in the middle. Per germline, CDR1 SGHDT and CDR2 YYEEEE. The CDR3 has 15 amino acids.

This chain links TRBV19 with TRBJ2-1; TRBD1 might be the D (6 bases). With 6 bases removed from V and 2 bases from J, the gap between germline ends came to 14 bases. Germline V gene data show CDR1 as LNHDA and CDR2 as SQIVND (reference sequence). This CDR3 region has 15 residues. The CDR3 coding sequence is TGTGCCAGTAGCCCGACAGGACAGACCTACAATGAGCAGTTCTTC. This encodes CASSPTGQTYNEQFF.

The V gene is TRBV5-8, the J gene TRBJ1-2, with a tentative D call TRBD1 (6 bases). The CDR3 length is 16 residues. Germline values: CDR1 SGHTS, CDR2 YDEGEE. The V gene lost 3 bases and the J gene lost 3 bases, with 18 bases spanning the gap. CDR3 nucleotide sequence: TGTGCCAGCAGCTCGGGGATTCTGACAGGCTACTATGGCTACACCTTC. This translates into CASSSGILTGYYGYTF.

The J gene is TRBJ1-3, the V gene TRBV5-1; D remains ambiguous. V lost 0 bases and J lost 0, with 7 bases in between. The CDR3 is made up of 15 amino acids. Germline values: CDR1 SGHRS, CDR2 YFSETQ. The CDR3 reads CASSLATASGNTIYF. The CDR3 coding sequence is TGCGCCAGCAGCTTGGCTACTGCCTCTGGAAACACCATATATTTT. The variable domain in full, completed from reference TRBV5-1 and TRBJ1-3, reads KAGVTQTPRYLIKTRGQQVTLSCSPISGHRSVSWYQQTPGQGLQFLFEYFSETQRNKGNFPGRFSGRQFSNSRSEMNVSTLELGDSALYLCASSLATASGNTIYFGEGSWLTVV.

This clone has more than one count but fewer than ten. The chain couples TRBV7-2 to TRBJ1-2; D remains ambiguous. Trimming shortened V by 7 bases and J by 5 bases, and 14 bases separated the two germline ends. Germline CDR1 and CDR2: SGHTA and FQGNSA. The CDR3 consists of 13 residues. This chain's CDR3 is CASTPGGWYGYTF. In DNA form, the CDR3 reads TGTGCCAGCACCCCGGGAGGTTGGTATGGCTACACCTTC.

A single count supports this clone. The chain couples TRBV28 to TRBJ1-5; possibly TRBD1 for D (6 bases). The CDR3 sequence is 14 residues long. Germline lookup yields CDR1 MDHEN and CDR2 SYDVKM. Trimming cost V 2 bases and J 6 bases, with 11 bases left between them. In nucleotides, the CDR3 is TGTGCCAGCAGTTTAGCAGGGGACGGTCAGCCCCAGCATTTT. It translates to CASSLAGDGQPQHF.

This rearrangement joins TRBV5-1 to TRBJ2-5; TRBD2 matches 9 bases. The length of the CDR3 is 15 residues. Losses at the gene ends were 2 bases for V and 5 bases for J; bases not matched to a gene: 7. CDR1 is SGHRS and CDR2 is YFSETQ in the germline V gene. The CDR3 sequence: CASSFTIAGEETQYF. For the CDR3, the DNA is TGCGCCAGCAGCTTTACTATAGCGGGAGAGGAGACCCAGTACTTC.

The V and J genes are TRBV19 and TRBJ2-7; D unresolved. The V end was cut by 0 bases, the J end by 1 base, with 4 bases between. The germline V gene encodes CDR1 LNHDA and CDR2 SQIVND (reference sequence). CDR3 length: 13 amino acids. The CDR3 region has the DNA TGTGCCAGTAGTATAGACAGGTCCTACGAGCAGTACTTC. Translated: CASSIDRSYEQYF. Full variable domain (outside the CDR3, taken from reference TRBV19 and TRBJ2-7): DGGITQSPKYLFRKEGQNVTLSCEQNLNHDAMYWYRQDPGQGLRLIYYSQIVNDFQKGDIAEGYSVSREKKESFPLTVTSAQKNPTAFYLCASSIDRSYEQYFGPGTRLTVT.

The chain carries TRBV7-2 and TRBJ1-1; perhaps TRBD1 as D (5 bases). The CDR3 spans 14 residues. The V end lost 2 bases, the J end lost 5 bases, and 12 bases lay between the germline ends. Germline V gene data show CDR1 as SGHTA and CDR2 as FQGNSA. CDR3 sequence reads: CASSLLQGGTEAFF. Written as DNA, the CDR3 is TGTGCCAGCAGCTTACTTCAGGGAGGGACTGAAGCTTTCTTT.

This chain connects TRBV7-3 to TRBJ1-1; D is perhaps TRBD1 (5 bases). This CDR3 region has 15 residues. Germline CDR1 and CDR2: SGHTA and FQGTGA. V was shortened by 0 bases and J by 1 base, with 9 bases between the two germline ends. The CDR3 is CASSLTGQPNTEAFF. The CDR3 DNA follows: TGTGCCAGCAGCTTAACGGGGCAGCCGAACACTGAAGCTTTCTTT.

This chain joins TRBV7-2 and TRBJ2-7; 7 bases agree with TRBD2. Looked up from germline, CDR1 is SGHTA and CDR2 is FQGNSA. The CDR3 loop spans 15 amino acids. J lost 9 bases, V lost 5 bases, and 16 bases had no gene match. CDR3 sequence (DNA): TGTGCCAGCAGCAGCGTGGGAGCGGGAATCCTACGGCAGTACTTC. Protein sequence: CASSSVGAGILRQYF.

The chain carries TRBV6-1 and TRBJ2-1, with a weak D call TRBD1 (5 bases). With 4 bases removed from V and 3 bases from J, the gap between germline ends came to 25 bases. CDR1 is MNHNS, CDR2 SASEGT, per germline. CDR3 size: 19 residues. The CDR3 is CASSGQGWPPKRIYNEQFF. The CDR3 DNA is TGTGCCAGCAGTGGTCAGGGATGGCCCCCGAAAAGGATCTACAATGAGCAGTTCTTC.

The DNA of the CDR3 is TGTGCCAGCAGTTTTACTTACGAGCAGTACTTC. Its translation is CASSFTYEQYF. The chain joins TRBV27 to TRBJ2-7; D unclear. The V gene lost 3 bases and the J gene lost 4 bases, with 4 bases spanning the gap. The CDR3 runs 11 residues. Germline-derived CDR1 and CDR2 are MNHEY and SMNVEV (reference sequence).